A single sample is the source of the 22 T cell receptor beta chains below, sequenced in a study of molecular identifiers for immune sequencing clone quantification. TCRdb reanalysed the PCR reads using MiXCR and keeps one entry per CDR3 protein. The sample consists of around 460,000 distinct CDR3 sequences, about 22% of them appearing once. Sequenced sample: naive CD8+ T cells from blood, with Jurkat cell RNA spiked in. This sample's subset: FACS-sorted CD8+CD4-CCR7+CD45RA+ naive T cells. These receptors were collected from a human donor in good health. Some libraries in this study had Jurkat cell RNA spiked in.

V is TRBV7-3 and J is TRBJ2-3, with TRBD1 matching 9 bases. Looked up from germline, CDR1 is SGHTA and CDR2 is FQGTGA. The CDR3 covers 15 residues. V was pared by 4 bases and J by 5 bases, with 7 bases of the junction left unmatched. DNA for the CDR3: TGTGCCAGCAGCTCGCGGACAGGGGAGGTAGATACGCAGTATTTT. It translates to CASSSRTGEVDTQYF.

This clonotype was counted many times. The chain combines TRBV13 with TRBJ1-4; D perhaps matches TRBD1 (5 bases). The CDR3 is 13 amino acids. V lost 6 bases, J lost 7 bases, and 12 bases lay in between. Germline CDR1 reads PRHDT; CDR2 reads FYEKMQ (reference sequence). The CDR3 sequence is CASRGQGSEKLFF. Here the CDR3 DNA reads TGTGCCAGCAGGGGGCAGGGAAGTGAAAAACTGTTTTTT.

In this sample, this clonotype turned up a few times. The V call is TRBV6-2 or TRBV6-3, the J call TRBJ2-7; 12 nucleotides align to TRBD2. The CDR3 consists of 17 residues. Germline loops: CDR1 MNHEY, CDR2 SVGEGT. The V and J ends lost 4 bases and 6 bases, in that order; junction bases with no gene match: 13. The CDR3 is CASSLGLGLAGLVEQYF. CDR3 bases: TGTGCCAGCAGTTTGGGGCTTGGACTAGCGGGATTGGTCGAGCAGTACTTC.

The chain employs TRBV20-1 and TRBJ2-3; the D call may be TRBD1 or TRBD2 (5 bases each). The CDR3 is 15 residues long. The germline CDR1 and CDR2 sequences are DFQATT and SNEGSKA (reference sequence). With 5 bases removed from V and 4 bases from J, the gap between germline ends came to 19 bases. Here the CDR3 reads CSAGGRRGVADTQYF. The CDR3 DNA follows: TGCAGTGCTGGGGGTAGGCGAGGAGTTGCAGATACGCAGTATTTT.

This clonotype was picked up many times. The rearrangement joins TRBV7-8 to TRBJ1-1; D is unclear. Germline-derived CDR1 and CDR2 are SGHVS and FQNEAQ. The length of the CDR3 is 15 residues. V lost 1 base to trimming and J lost 0 bases, with 9 bases between them. CDR3 protein: CASSLVGLMNTEAFF. DNA for the CDR3: TGTGCCAGCAGCTTAGTGGGCCTGATGAACACTGAAGCTTTCTTT.

In the case of this clonotype: This may come from a read error, since a much larger clone is one base off. The genes are TRBV10-3 and TRBJ1-1; no definite D call. Trimming took 1 base from V and 1 from J, leaving 10 bases between them. Germline V gene data show CDR1 as ENHRY and CDR2 as SYGVKD. This CDR3 region has 15 residues. The CDR3 DNA follows: TGTGCCATCAGTGAGTTGGCAGCCAGGAACACTGAAGCTTTCTTT. Translated, it gives CAISELAARNTEAFF.

This clonotype was detected many times. This chain links TRBV27 with TRBJ1-5; possibly TRBD1 for D (6 bases). The CDR3 consists of 14 residues. Looked up from germline, CDR1 is MNHEY and CDR2 is SMNVEV (reference sequence). With 5 bases removed from V and 9 bases from J, the gap between germline ends came to 17 bases. Here the CDR3 DNA reads TGTGCCAGCAGTCCAGCGGAGGGGGGTCGGCCCCAGCATTTT. Amino acid sequence: CASSPAEGGRPQHF.

This chain joins TRBV30 and TRBJ2-7; TRBD1 might be the D (5 bases). This CDR3 is built from 13 residues. Germline values: CDR1 GTSNPN, CDR2 SVGIG (reference sequence). With 1 base removed from V and 2 bases from J, the gap between germline ends came to 9 bases. CDR3 nucleotide sequence: TGTGCCTGGAGTGCAGACAGAACCTACGAGCAGTACTTC. Translation gives CAWSADRTYEQYF.

The chain links TRBV11-2 to TRBJ2-1; weak D call: TRBD1 (6 bases). The CDR3 is made up of 14 amino acids. With 5 bases removed from V and 5 bases from J, the gap between germline ends came to 13 bases. Germline CDR1 and CDR2: SGHAT and FQNNGV. CDR3 DNA: TGTGCCAGCAGCGATTATAGGACAGACAATGAGCAGTTCTTC. This sequence encodes CASSDYRTDNEQFF.

This clonotype was found a few times. The chain joins TRBV18 to TRBJ2-1, with 9 bases identical to TRBD1. The V gene's germline CDR1 is KGHSH and CDR2 LQKENI. This CDR3 has 17 amino acids. V was clipped by 3 bases and J by 3 bases; unmatched bases: 9. Here the CDR3 reads CASSPYPTGGNYNEQFF. DNA of the CDR3: TGTGCCAGCTCACCGTACCCGACAGGGGGAAACTACAATGAGCAGTTCTTC. Combining the CDR3 with reference TRBV18 and TRBJ2-1 gives the whole variable domain NAGVMQNPRHLVRRRGQEARLRCSPMKGHSHVYWYRQLPEEGLKFMVYLQKENIIDESGMPKERFSAEFPKEGPSILRIQQVVRGDSAAYFCASSPYPTGGNYNEQFFGPGTRLTVL.

This clonotype was seen at least ten times. The gene calls are TRBV7-9 and TRBJ2-3; D is unresolved. Trimming left V 7 bases short and J 1 base short, with 6 bases between. The germline CDR1 and CDR2 sequences are SEHNR and FQNEAQ (reference sequence). The length of the CDR3 is 12 residues. CDR3 region: CASTIRTDTQYF. The CDR3 bases are TGTGCCAGCACCATACGCACAGATACGCAGTATTTT.

This clonotype was counted ten times or more. The chain combines TRBV7-9 with TRBJ2-7; 7 positions agree with TRBD1. The V gene's germline CDR1 is SEHNR and CDR2 FQNEAQ (reference sequence). The CDR3 consists of 14 residues. V lost 1 base and J lost 4; bases outside the gene matches: 4. This chain's CDR3 is CASSLDGTEYEQYF. The CDR3 DNA reads as TGTGCCAGCAGCTTAGACGGGACAGAGTACGAGCAGTACTTC.

This clonotype has a handful of counts. The chain uses TRBV7-9 and TRBJ2-5; 12 nucleotides match TRBD2. From germline, CDR1 is SEHNR and CDR2 FQNEAQ (reference sequence). The CDR3 length is 16 residues. V trimming: 3 bases; J trimming: 5 bases; junction bases outside the gene matches: 7. CDR3 nucleotide sequence: TGTGCCAGCAGCTTGACTAGCGGGAGCGCCGCCGAGACCCAGTACTTC. It codes for CASSLTSGSAAETQYF.

This clonotype was seen more than once but under ten times. The chain has TRBV20-1 and TRBJ2-7; D gene unclear. Germline V gene sequence: CDR1 DFQATT, CDR2 SNEGSKA (reference sequence). This CDR3 is 15 amino acids long. With 0 bases removed from V and 2 bases from J, the gap between germline ends came to 14 bases. As DNA, the CDR3 is TGCAGTGCTAGAGATGTAAACACGATACCCTACGAGCAGTACTTC. Residues: CSARDVNTIPYEQYF.

The chain joins TRBV2 to TRBJ1-5; the match to TRBD1 covers 9 bases. The length of the CDR3 is 15 residues. Trimming cost V 7 bases and J 4 bases; bases outside gene matches: 8. CDR1 SNHLY and CDR2 FYNNEI come from the germline V gene. This CDR3 reads CASTKGDRVNQPQHF. The DNA for the CDR3 is TGTGCCAGCACCAAGGGGGACAGGGTGAATCAGCCCCAGCATTTT.

This clonotype appeared a few times. The junction does not match germline at one end; this may be a read error. V usage is TRBV14 and J usage is TRBJ2-7; D is unclear. CDR1 is SGHDN and CDR2 is FVKESK in the germline V gene. CDR3 length: 12 residues. CDR3 DNA sequence: TGTGCCAGCGGCCAGAAGCCCTCCGAGCAGTACTTC. As protein: CASGQKPSEQYF.

The rearrangement links TRBV4-3 to TRBJ2-1, with no clear D. V was cut by 6 bases and J by 0 bases, with 15 bases left in between. The germline V gene encodes CDR1 LGHNA and CDR2 YSLEER. The CDR3 sequence is 16 residues long. The CDR3 reads CASRKGLPGSYNEQFF. CDR3 bases: TGCGCCAGCAGGAAAGGGCTACCAGGCTCCTACAATGAGCAGTTCTTC.

Only a few counts were recorded for this clonotype. The genes are TRBV27 and TRBJ2-2; D unresolved. Germline CDR1 and CDR2: MNHEY and SMNVEV (reference sequence). CDR3 length equals 12 residues. The germline V and J ends were trimmed by 5 bases and 6 bases, with 7 bases remaining between them. CDR3 bases: TGTGCCAGCAGTACCGGTCCCGGGGAGCTGTTTTTT. Encoded protein: CASSTGPGELFF.

The CDR3 is CASRPGQGLVEQFF. CDR3 in DNA: TGTGCCAGCCGCCCGGGACAGGGCCTTGTTGAGCAGTTCTTC. The chain carries TRBV12-3 or TRBV12-4 and TRBJ2-1, with 9 bases that match TRBD1. This CDR3 contains 14 residues. V lost 8 bases and J lost 9; bases outside the gene matches: 11.

This clonotype was seen many times. The chain links TRBV7-6 to TRBJ2-7; TRBD2 might be the D (6 bases). Germline CDR1 reads SGHVS; CDR2 reads FNYEAQ. The length of the CDR3 is 13 residues. V lost 1 base, J lost 7 bases, and 11 bases lay in between. The CDR3 sequence: CASSLVDAGEQYF. CDR3 DNA sequence: TGTGCCAGCAGCTTAGTAGACGCGGGGGAGCAGTACTTC.

This clonotype was detected many times. This chain uses TRBV4-3 with TRBJ2-6, with D unclear. CDR1 and CDR2 from the germline V gene are LGHNA and YSLEER. This CDR3 spans 15 amino acids. V dropped 0 bases and J dropped 1 base, with 4 bases sitting between them. This chain's CDR3 is CASSQDMSGANVLTF. CDR3 DNA sequence: TGCGCCAGCAGCCAAGATATGTCTGGGGCCAACGTCCTGACTTTC.

This clonotype was observed many times. The chain is built from TRBV14 and TRBJ1-1; D possibly corresponds to TRBD1 (6 bases). The germline gives CDR1 SGHDN, CDR2 FVKESK. V was trimmed by 1 base and J by 1 base, leaving 13 bases between them. The CDR3 length is 16 residues. The CDR3 DNA follows: TGTGCCAGCAGCCAAGTACAGGGTTTGGGGAACACTGAAGCTTTCTTT. Protein sequence: CASSQVQGLGNTEAFF.